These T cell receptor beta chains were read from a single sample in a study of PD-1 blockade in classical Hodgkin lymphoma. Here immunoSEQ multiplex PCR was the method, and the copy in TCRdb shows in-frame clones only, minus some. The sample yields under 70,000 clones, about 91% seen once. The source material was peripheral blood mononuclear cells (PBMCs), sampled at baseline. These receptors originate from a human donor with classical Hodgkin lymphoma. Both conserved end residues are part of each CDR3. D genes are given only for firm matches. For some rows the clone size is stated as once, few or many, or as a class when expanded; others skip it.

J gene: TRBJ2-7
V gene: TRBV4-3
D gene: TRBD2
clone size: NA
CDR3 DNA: TGCGCCAGCAGCCAAGGGACTAGTAGCTACGAGCAGTACTTC
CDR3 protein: CASSQGTSSYEQYF

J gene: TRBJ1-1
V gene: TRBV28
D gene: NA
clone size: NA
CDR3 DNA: TGTGCCAGCAGGTACTCCGGGACCAAAAACACTGAAGCTTTCTTT
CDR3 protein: CASRYSGTKNTEAFF

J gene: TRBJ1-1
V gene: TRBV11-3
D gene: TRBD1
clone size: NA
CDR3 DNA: TGTGCCAGCAGCTTATGGGACAGTGAAGCTTTCTTT
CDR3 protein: CASSLWDSEAFF

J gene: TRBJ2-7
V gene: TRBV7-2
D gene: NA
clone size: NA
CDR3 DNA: TGTGCCAGCAGCTTAGTGCCAGGGACGGCCTACGAGCAGTACTTC
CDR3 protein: CASSLVPGTAYEQYF

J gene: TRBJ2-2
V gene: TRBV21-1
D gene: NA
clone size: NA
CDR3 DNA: TGTGCCAGCAGCAAATACAGGGGAAGTTGGAACACCGGGGAGCTGTTTTTT
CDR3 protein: CASSKYRGSWNTGELFF

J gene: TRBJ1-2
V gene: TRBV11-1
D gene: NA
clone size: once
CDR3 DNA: TGTGCCAGCAGCTTACCCGGGGGACATGGCTACACCTTC
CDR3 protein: CASSLPGGHGYTF

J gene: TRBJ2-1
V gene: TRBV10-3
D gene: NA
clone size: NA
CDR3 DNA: TGTGCCATCAGCGCAGGAGACGGGGGATACAATGAGCAGTTCTTC
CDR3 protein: CAISAGDGGYNEQFF

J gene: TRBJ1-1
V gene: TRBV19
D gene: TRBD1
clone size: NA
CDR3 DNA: TGTGCCAGTAGTACAGGGGGCGCGGGCACTGAAGCTTTCTTT
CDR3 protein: CASSTGGAGTEAFF

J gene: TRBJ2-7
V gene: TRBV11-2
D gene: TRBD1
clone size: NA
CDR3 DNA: TGTGCCAGCAGCGCCCGACAGGGTGCCCACTACGAGCAGTACTTC
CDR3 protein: CASSARQGAHYEQYF

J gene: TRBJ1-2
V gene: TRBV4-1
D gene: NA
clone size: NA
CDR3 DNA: TGCGCCAGCAGCCAAGGCCAACAAGAGACGGGGGGCTACACCTTC
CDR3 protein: CASSQGQQETGGYTF